Sequencing of this T cell receptor (beta chain) was carried out in a study of regulatory T cells in long-lasting Graves disease (dated by TCRdb to about 2021). A note on the overall study: Antithyroid drugs had been taken for less than 3 months by newly diagnosed Graves' disease patients. Persistent Graves' disease patients were compared with newly diagnosed Graves' disease patients by peripheral blood TCR sequencing and RNA sequencing. The study was registered as a clinical trial and conducted in China. A total of roughly 35 samples underwent TCR sequencing: around 13 from persistent and some 20 from newly diagnosed Graves' disease patients. On the study overall, not on this receptor specifically: The small sample size was acknowledged by the authors as a limitation that may reduce accuracy. Sequencing and analysis were restricted to the TCR beta chain. Persistent patients shared more public clonotypes among themselves (2,741) than newly diagnosed patients did (approximately 970). Persistent disease showed preferential use of TRBV28, TRBJ1-2 and TRBJ2-5, whereas newly diagnosed disease favored TRBV20-1 and TRBJ2-1. Only peripheral blood was studied, because thyroid tissue, the primary lesion, was inaccessible. Persistent Graves' disease patients showed lower TCR Shannon entropy and fewer highly expanded clones than newly diagnosed patients, suggesting clonal expansion.

The receptor library was made with multiplex PCR. TCRdb shows the sequencer as Illumina HiSeq 4000. CDR3 regions were amplified by Arm-PCR with iRepertoire HTBI primers to construct TCR beta libraries. Before sequencing, the PCR products went through gel purification. The original pipeline was this. A total of around 66 TRBV and approximately 15 TRBJ segments were identified across samples and were used for gene usage analysis of CDR3 amino acid clonotypes. COPE and FqMerger were used to merge the filtered high-quality paired reads into contigs. Contigs were aligned with BLAST to IMGT TRBV, TRBD and TRBJ reference genes, and CDR3 was defined per IMGT. Clonotypes above 0.1% frequency were classified as highly expanded clones. Shannon entropy served as the measure of repertoire diversity, while the Gini coefficient captured V-J evenness. A clonotype was considered public if more than one individual shared it. Clones were called with MiXCR by TCRdb after fastp trimmed the public reads at Q25, and only in-frame beta chains were retained. Rows with one shared CDR3 protein collapse into an entry with the most common genes and DNA. The V and J calls reflect TCRdb's pipeline rather than the authors' work. The sample table records about 470,000 distinct CDR3 sequences; 15% to 20% of these occur just once. The ten largest clones take up 9.5% to 15% of the sample.

The time point label of this sample denotes: newly diagnosed GD, antithyroid drugs for less than 3 months. For both TCR sequencing and RNA sequencing, RNA was extracted from PBMCs using TRIzol. The diagnosis of Graves' disease was made according to American Thyroid Association guidelines. Patients for the study were recruited at an endocrinology department in Xi'an, China. Each patient gave approximately 9 milliliters of peripheral blood, collected in an EDTA anticoagulant tube. PBMCs were isolated by Ficoll Paque Plus density gradient separation without further T cell sorting. An Agilent 2100 Bioanalyzer and agarose gel were used to assess RNA quality, and a NanoDrop 2000 was used to measure RNA concentration. This clonotype was counted between two and nine times. Its antigen target is currently unknown. This may be a read error: a much more frequent sequence differs by one nucleotide. The CDR3 carries no conserved terminal phenylalanine or tryptophan, so it likely arises from a read error.

The CDR3 adds up to 16 amino acids, both ends counted. Just the 48-base CDR3 DNA is kept, in frame starting at base 1. This same sample was also taken into another study, of T cells in Graves' hyperthyroidism and ophthalmopathy. Taken from the second paper: Graves' hyperthyroidism was defined as stable when no progression to ophthalmopathy occurred over 18 months of follow-up. Hyperthyroidism patients were aged 18 to 65 years and newly diagnosed, with disease duration of less than 2 months. The study excluded patients with uncontrolled infections, other autoimmune diseases, pregnancy or lactation. Clinical symptoms, serum thyroxine and TRAb, thyroid ultrasound, and orbital computed tomography formed the basis for the diagnoses. The TCR CDR3 was subjected to a first round of RT-PCR using the HTBI primer set and the Qiagen OneStep RT-PCR kit. Most expanded thyroid clonotypes (frequency above 0.001) were also detected in blood, suggesting blood repertoires may reflect thyroid immune responses. Ophthalmopathy was separated from stable hyperthyroidism by a 13 V-J signature model, with 87.88% sensitivity and roughly 81% specificity obtained in cross-validation and 80%/75% obtained in testing. During validation, the model predicted progression to ophthalmopathy a median of about 5.9 months ahead of onset, with more than 55% sensitivity and about 75% specificity. To identify distinguishing TCR V-J signatures, a discovery cohort of 95 to 100 patients was used, comprising 40 to 45 with Graves' ophthalmopathy and about 59 with stable Graves' hyperthyroidism. Prospective prediction of ophthalmopathy was tested in an independent validation cohort consisting of some 18 hyperthyroidism patients and around 16 patients who later progressed to ophthalmopathy. The 95 to 100 discovery patients were randomly divided into training and test sets at a 7:3 ratio. Thyroid tissue and blood T-cell repertoires from six or seven Graves' hyperthyroidism patients were also compared in the study. After sampling, hyperthyroidism patients received methimazole starting at 30 mg daily, and ophthalmopathy patients received high-dose intravenous methylprednisolone. Libraries were constructed in a second round of multiplex PCR, after which size selection and purification were carried out. The libraries were sequenced on an Illumina HiSeq2000 using paired-end 100 bp reads. SOAPnuke was used to process the raw data, with reads discarded if the reads contained adapters or uncalled bases, had a mean Phred below 15, or lacked an exact constant-primer or identifier match. High-quality paired reads were merged with COPE v1.2.5, and unique nucleotide sequences were defined as clonotypes. MiTCR v1.1 was used to align clonotypes to the IMGT TRBV, TRBD and TRBJ reference segments. Analysis was restricted to V-J combinations with a frequency above 0.0001, which covered roughly 99% of repertoires. A TCS score was defined as the ratio of F50 (clonal expansion) to E x V (chaos), with BLOSUM62-based TCRdist applied between CDR3 peptides within each V-J. Welch's t-statistics and random forest reduced roughly 540 V-J features to 13, which were used in a naive Bayes classifier (R e1071). Sample size was not statistically predetermined, and investigators were not blinded to group allocation. The paper reports TCR Vbeta CDR3 sequencing of over 120 peripheral blood samples: 43 ophthalmopathy, over 70 hyperthyroidism and about 17 progressor patients.

Rearrangement joined TRBV12-3 or TRBV12-4 to TRBJ2-5, with 9 bases matching TRBD2. The better agreement between TRBJ2-1 and the DNA end casts doubt on the J call. The source was peripheral blood mononuclear cells (PBMCs), collected at new diagnosis, from a patient treated with antithyroid drugs. This clonotype was sampled from a man aged 35-49 years with Graves disease. Donor details come from another sample of the same person, matched by shared clones. The CDR3 amino acid sequence is: CASSLAISGGAKEQFL. The sequence in DNA is TGTGCCAGCAGTTTAGCGATTAGCGGGGGAGCGAAAGAGCAGTTCCTC.